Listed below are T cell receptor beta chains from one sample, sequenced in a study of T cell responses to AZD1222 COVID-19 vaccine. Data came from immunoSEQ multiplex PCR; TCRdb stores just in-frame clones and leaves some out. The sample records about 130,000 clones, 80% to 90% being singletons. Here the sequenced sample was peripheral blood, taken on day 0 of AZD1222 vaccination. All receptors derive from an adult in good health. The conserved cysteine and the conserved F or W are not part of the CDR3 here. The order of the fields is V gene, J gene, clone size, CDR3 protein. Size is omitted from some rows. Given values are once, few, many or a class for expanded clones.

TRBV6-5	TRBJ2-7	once	ASSYSGQGSYEQY
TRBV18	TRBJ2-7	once	ASSPGEGTYEQY
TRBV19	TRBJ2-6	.	ASSPDRSSGANVLT
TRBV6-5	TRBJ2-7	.	ASAGGSGPNYEQY
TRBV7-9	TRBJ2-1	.	ASSLAMGQGYDEQF
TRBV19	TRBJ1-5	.	ASSTTGLGNQPQH
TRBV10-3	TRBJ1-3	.	AITQGLSGNTIY
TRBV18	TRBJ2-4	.	ASSPPGQSTSKNIQY
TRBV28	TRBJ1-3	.	ASSSPPASGSGNTIY
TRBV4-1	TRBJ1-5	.	ASSQGPPVPGNQPQH
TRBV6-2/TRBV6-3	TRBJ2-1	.	ASSYRPYNEQF
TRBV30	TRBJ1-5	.	AWSKSAYSNQPQH
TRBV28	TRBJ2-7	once	ASTPGGGIYEQY
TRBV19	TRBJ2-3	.	ASNGPRTDTQY
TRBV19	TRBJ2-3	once	ASSIRWGETTDTQY
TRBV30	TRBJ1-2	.	AWTDGVANYGYT
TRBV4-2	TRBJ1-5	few	ASSQGIGGNQPQH
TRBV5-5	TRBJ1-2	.	ASSLNRENYGYT
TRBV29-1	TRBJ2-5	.	SVGGNQETQY
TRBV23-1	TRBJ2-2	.	ASSYYGTGDTGELF
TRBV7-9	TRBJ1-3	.	ASRGISGNTIY
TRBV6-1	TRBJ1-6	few	ASSEEEGDSSPLH
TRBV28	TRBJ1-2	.	ASSFGGARSGYT
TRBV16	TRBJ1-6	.	ASSQRAAPPSPLH
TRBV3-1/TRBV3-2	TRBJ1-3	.	ASSQGSASGNTIY
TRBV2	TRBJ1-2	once	ASSESPRYGYT
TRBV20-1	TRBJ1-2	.	SASSQYGYT
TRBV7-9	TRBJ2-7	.	ASSFNQGPEKQY
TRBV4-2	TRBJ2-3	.	ASSPGAGTDTQY
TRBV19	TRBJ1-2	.	ASSNRESGYT
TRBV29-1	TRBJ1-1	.	SVDQGQDTEAF
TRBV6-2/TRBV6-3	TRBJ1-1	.	ASSYSMENTEAF
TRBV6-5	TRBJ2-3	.	ASSLLAGGDTQY
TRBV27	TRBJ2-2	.	ASGRGGELF
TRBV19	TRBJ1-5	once	ASSSSWGTASYQPQH
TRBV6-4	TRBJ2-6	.	ASSGDSGANVLT
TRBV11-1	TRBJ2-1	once	ASSLAGGSYNEQF
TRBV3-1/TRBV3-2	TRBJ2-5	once	ASSQDFSEETQY
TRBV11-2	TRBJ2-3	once	ASRPGQGIDTQY
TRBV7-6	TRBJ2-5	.	ASSLDPPRGGGETQY